Listed below are T cell receptor beta chains from one sample, sequenced in a study of T cells after yellow fever vaccination. TCRdb passed the 5' RACE reads through MiXCR, listing each CDR3 protein once. The profile shows some 340,000 distinct CDR3 sequences, over 3.5% of them singletons. Sequenced material: PBMCs, taken 5 days after the yellow fever booster vaccination. Every receptor here comes from a man between 18 and 29 years old who received the YFV17D yellow fever vaccine. Both conserved end residues are part of each CDR3. A D gene is named only where the DNA matches it firmly. The size of a clone is reported for some rows only, either as once, few or many, or as a class for expanded clones.

v_call	j_call	d_call	cdr3_length	clone_size	cdr3_nt	cdr3_aa
TRBV19	TRBJ1-1	NA	12	few	TGTGCCAGTACGTGGGGTTTCGCTGAAGCTTTCTTT	CASTWGFAEAFF
TRBV6-2/TRBV6-3	TRBJ1-6	TRBD1	19	many	TGTGCCAGCAGGACGGGACAGGGATTTTCGAGCTCCTATAATTCACCCCTCCACTTT	CASRTGQGFSSSYNSPLHF
TRBV18	TRBJ2-1	NA	15	many	TGTGCCAGCTCACCACTAGCAAGCTCCTACAATGAGCAGTTCTTC	CASSPLASSYNEQFF
TRBV4-1	TRBJ2-1	TRBD2	14	many	TGCGCCAGCAGCCAAGGGGGACCGGGACTAGAGCAGTTCTTC	CASSQGGPGLEQFF
TRBV5-5	TRBJ1-5	NA	13	many	TGTGCCAGCAGCTTCAGGGTACAACAGCCCCAGCATTTT	CASSFRVQQPQHF
TRBV2	TRBJ2-3	TRBD1	14	few	TGTGCCAGCAACAGACAGGGGGCCACAGATACGCAGTATTTT	CASNRQGATDTQYF
TRBV27	TRBJ1-2	NA	13	NA	TGTGCCAGCAGTTCACGGGGGGCGCATGGCTACACCTTC	CASSSRGAHGYTF
TRBV12-3/TRBV12-4	TRBJ2-1	TRBD1	13	many	TGTGCCAGCAGTCAGGACAGGGCTGGGGAGCAGTTCTTC	CASSQDRAGEQFF
TRBV29-1	TRBJ2-3	NA	14	few	TGCAGCGTTGAATTTATCTTCAGGGCTGATACGCAGTATTTT	CSVEFIFRADTQYF
TRBV14	TRBJ2-2	NA	11	few	TGTGCCAGCAGCCAGTTCAGGGAGCTGTTTTTT	CASSQFRELFF
TRBV20-1	TRBJ2-1	NA	17	few	TGCAGTGCTAGAGCCCCAGGCAGGGAGAGCTCCTACAATGAGCAGTTCTTC	CSARAPGRESSYNEQFF
TRBV18	TRBJ1-1	NA	15	few	TGTGCCAGCTCACCCCCCTCGACAGTGAACACTGAAGCTTTCTTT	CASSPPSTVNTEAFF
TRBV5-1	TRBJ2-1	NA	14	few	TGCGCCAGCAGCTTGGTCAGCGGACTGGGGGAGCAGTTCTTC	CASSLVSGLGEQFF
TRBV5-4	TRBJ2-3	NA	16	many	TGTGCCAGCATCCCGGGGGCAGGAGGGGGCACAGATACGCAGTATTTT	CASIPGAGGGTDTQYF
TRBV20-1	TRBJ1-1	TRBD1	12	NA	TGCAGCACTAACAGGGGGAACACTGAAGCTTTCTTT	CSTNRGNTEAFF
TRBV4-1	TRBJ1-2	NA	14	few	TGCGCCAGCAGCCAACTGACATCCCGCCCGGGCTACACCTTC	CASSQLTSRPGYTF
TRBV2	TRBJ2-7	NA	14	NA	TGTGCCAGCAGGTCGGTCACGAGCTCCTACGAGCAGTACTTC	CASRSVTSSYEQYF
TRBV4-3	TRBJ2-5	NA	15	few	TGCGCCAGCAGCCAAGATTGGGTAGCTCAAGAGACCCAGTACTTC	CASSQDWVAQETQYF
TRBV20-1	TRBJ1-1	NA	13	few	TGCAGGGGAAAGGGGGGAGCAGACACTGAAGCTTTCTTT	CRGKGGADTEAFF
TRBV7-2	TRBJ2-3	NA	15	few	TGTGCCAGCAGCTTAGTAGGGGGGTGGTCGGATACGCAGTATTTT	CASSLVGGWSDTQYF
TRBV6-2/TRBV6-3	TRBJ2-1	NA	12	few	TGTGCCAGCACTTCACGCAGGGGTGAGCAGTTCTTC	CASTSRRGEQFF
TRBV6-1	TRBJ1-1	NA	13	NA	TGTGCCAGCAGACCCACACCGAACACTGAAGCTTTCTTT	CASRPTPNTEAFF
TRBV4-3	TRBJ2-2	NA	15	NA	TGCGCCAGCAGCCTACCGGGACAACACACCGGGGAGCTGTTTTTT	CASSLPGQHTGELFF
TRBV27	TRBJ2-2	TRBD2	15	few	TGTGCCAGCAGTTACGGGGGGTCGAACACCGGGGAGCTGTTTTTT	CASSYGGSNTGELFF
TRBV6-2/TRBV6-3	TRBJ2-7	TRBD1	17	NA	TGTGCCAGCTCCCCCCGGGACCGGGACAGGACCGTATACGAGCAGTACTTC	CASSPRDRDRTVYEQYF
TRBV5-1	TRBJ1-1	NA	14	few	TGCGCCAGCAGCATGCAGTCAGGGGTTACTGAAGCTTTCTTT	CASSMQSGVTEAFF
TRBV7-2	TRBJ1-6	NA	13	few	TGTGCCAGCAGCTTTATAATGGGGTCACCCCTCCACTTT	CASSFIMGSPLHF
TRBV5-1	TRBJ1-2	NA	15	NA	TGCGCCAGCAGCTCCACTCCAGACAGTTCTTATGGCTACACCTTC	CASSSTPDSSYGYTF
TRBV7-3	TRBJ2-1	TRBD1	16	many	TGTGCCAGCAGCCGGGGCGGGACAGGGGTGGACAATGAGCAGTTCTTC	CASSRGGTGVDNEQFF
TRBV7-2	TRBJ2-1	NA	13	NA	TGTGCCAGCATCCTACTGGAGTACAATGAGCAGTTCTTC	CASILLEYNEQFF
TRBV5-1	TRBJ2-6	NA	16	NA	TGCGCCAGCAGCGACGCGTGGCACTCTGGGGCCAACGTCCTGACTTTC	CASSDAWHSGANVLTF
TRBV7-2	TRBJ2-7	NA	16	many	TGTGCCAGCAGCTTAGCTGGCGTCGTAACCTCCTACGAGCAGTACTTC	CASSLAGVVTSYEQYF
TRBV6-5	TRBJ1-2	NA	15	many	TGTGCCAGCAGTGCCTCGGGGGCGCGAGGGGGTGGCTACACCTTC	CASSASGARGGGYTF
TRBV28	TRBJ2-1	NA	16	NA	TGTGCCAGCAGTTATGCAAGGAAGGGCGTCTACAATGAGCAGTTCTTC	CASSYARKGVYNEQFF
TRBV5-1	TRBJ2-7	NA	12	many	TGCGCCAGCAGCTTGGACGTCTACGAGCAGTACTTC	CASSLDVYEQYF
TRBV28	TRBJ2-2	NA	14	NA	TGTGCCAGCAGTTTCCTTGGGTCAACCGGGGAGCTGTTTTTT	CASSFLGSTGELFF